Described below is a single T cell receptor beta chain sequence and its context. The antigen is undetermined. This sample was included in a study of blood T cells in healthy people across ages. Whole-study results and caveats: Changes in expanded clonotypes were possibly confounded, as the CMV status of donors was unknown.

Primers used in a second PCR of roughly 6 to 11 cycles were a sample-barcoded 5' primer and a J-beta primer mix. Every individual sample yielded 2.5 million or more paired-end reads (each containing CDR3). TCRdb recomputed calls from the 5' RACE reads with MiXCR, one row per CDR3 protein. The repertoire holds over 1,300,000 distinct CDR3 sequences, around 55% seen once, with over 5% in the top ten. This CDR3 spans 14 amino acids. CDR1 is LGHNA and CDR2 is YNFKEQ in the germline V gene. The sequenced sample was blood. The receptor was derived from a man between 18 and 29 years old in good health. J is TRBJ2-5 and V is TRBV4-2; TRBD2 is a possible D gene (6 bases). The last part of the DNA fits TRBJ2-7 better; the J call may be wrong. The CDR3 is CASSPRTGEYEQYF. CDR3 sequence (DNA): TGTGCCAGCAGCCCTCGGACGGGGGAGTACGAGCAGTACTTC.